Listed below are T cell receptor beta chains from one sample, sequenced in a study of T cell repertoires in cytomegalovirus infection. MiXCR, applied by TCRdb to the reads, yields one record per CDR3 protein. The table records roughly 230,000 distinct CDR3 sequences, approximately 15% of them present only once. Sequencing used CD8+ T cells from PBMCs. The receptors were sampled from a human donor in good health (CMV status not recorded). Some clones in this sample may be carry-over from other donors' samples. CDR3s leave out the opening cysteine and the closing phenylalanine or tryptophan.

V,CDR3
TRBV7-9,ASSFPYRGHRNATNEKLF
TRBV7-2,ASSLLAGGNEQF
TRBV10-2,ASSSGTIYNEQF
TRBV27,ASSPGSYNEQF
TRBV7-2,ASSLVETGTEAF
TRBV20-1,SARDRGSRNGQYSNQPQH
TRBV5-4,ASSVWSGGQETQY
TRBV6-2/TRBV6-3,ASREGNSPLH
TRBV2,ASREERSNQPQH
TRBV7-9,ASSLEGTGSGNTIY
TRBV2,ASKAGVDLEQF
TRBV7-6,ASTDGTARGYT
TRBV14,ASSRLTEPYEQY
TRBV6-2/TRBV6-3,ASSYGANYNEQF
TRBV11-3,ASSLNGGVTGELF
TRBV28,ASSLDASTDTQY
TRBV7-8,VSSLTGPTYGYT
TRBV7-9,ASSLGASGGADTQY